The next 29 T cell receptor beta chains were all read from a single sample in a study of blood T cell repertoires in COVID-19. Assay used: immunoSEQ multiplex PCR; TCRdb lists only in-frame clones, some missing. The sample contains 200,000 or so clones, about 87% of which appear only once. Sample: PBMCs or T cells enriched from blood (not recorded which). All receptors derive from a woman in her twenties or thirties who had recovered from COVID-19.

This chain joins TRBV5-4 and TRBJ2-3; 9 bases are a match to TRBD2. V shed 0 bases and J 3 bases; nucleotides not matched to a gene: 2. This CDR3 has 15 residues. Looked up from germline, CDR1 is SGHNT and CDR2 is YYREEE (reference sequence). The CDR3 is CASSLELAGTDTQYF. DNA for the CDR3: TGTGCCAGCAGCTTGGAACTAGCGGGTACAGATACGCAGTATTTT.

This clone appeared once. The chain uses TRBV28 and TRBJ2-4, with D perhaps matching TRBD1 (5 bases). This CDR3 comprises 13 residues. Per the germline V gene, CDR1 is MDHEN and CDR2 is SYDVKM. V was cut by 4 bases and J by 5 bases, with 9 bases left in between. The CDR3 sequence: CASSSVGENIQYF. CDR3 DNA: TGTGCCAGCAGTTCCGTAGGGGAAAACATTCAGTACTTC.

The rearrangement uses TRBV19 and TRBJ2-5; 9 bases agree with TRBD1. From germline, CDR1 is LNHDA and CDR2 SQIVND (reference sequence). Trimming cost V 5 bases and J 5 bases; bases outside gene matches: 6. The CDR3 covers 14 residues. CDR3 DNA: TGTGCCAGTAGTGAACAGGGGGCGGGGGAGACCCAGTACTTC. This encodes CASSEQGAGETQYF.

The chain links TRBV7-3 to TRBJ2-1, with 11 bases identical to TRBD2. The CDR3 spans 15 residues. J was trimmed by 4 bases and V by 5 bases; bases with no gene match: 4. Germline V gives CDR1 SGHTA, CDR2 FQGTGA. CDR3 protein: CASSQLAGAYNEQFF. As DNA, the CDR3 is TGTGCCAGCAGCCAACTAGCGGGGGCGTACAATGAGCAGTTCTTC. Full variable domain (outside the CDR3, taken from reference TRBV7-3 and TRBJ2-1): GAGVSQTPSNKVTEKGKYVELRCDPISGHTALYWYRQSLGQGPEFLIYFQGTGAADDSGLPNDRFFAVRPEGSVSTLKIQRTERGDSAVYLCASSQLAGAYNEQFFGPGTRLTVL.

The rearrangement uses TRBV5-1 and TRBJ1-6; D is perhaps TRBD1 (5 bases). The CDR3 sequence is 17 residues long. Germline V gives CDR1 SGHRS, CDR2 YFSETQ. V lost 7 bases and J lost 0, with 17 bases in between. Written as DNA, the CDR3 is TGCGCCAGCTGTAGTGCGGGGCTCGGCTCCTATAATTCACCCCTCCACTTT. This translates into CASCSAGLGSYNSPLHF. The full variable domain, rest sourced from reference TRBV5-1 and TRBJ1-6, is KAGVTQTPRYLIKTRGQQVTLSCSPISGHRSVSWYQQTPGQGLQFLFEYFSETQRNKGNFPGRFSGRQFSNSRSEMNVSTLELGDSALYLCASCSAGLGSYNSPLHFGNGTRLTVT.

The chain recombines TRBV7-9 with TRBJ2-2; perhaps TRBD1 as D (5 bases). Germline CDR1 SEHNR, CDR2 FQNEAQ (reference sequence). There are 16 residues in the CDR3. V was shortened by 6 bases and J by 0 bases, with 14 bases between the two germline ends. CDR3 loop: CASRPTRVSNTGELFF. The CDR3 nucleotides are TGTGCCAGCAGACCTACCAGGGTCTCGAACACCGGGGAGCTGTTTTTT.

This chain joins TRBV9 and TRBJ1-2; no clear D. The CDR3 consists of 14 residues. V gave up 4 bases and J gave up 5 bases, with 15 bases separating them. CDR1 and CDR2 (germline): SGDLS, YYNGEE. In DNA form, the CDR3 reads TGTGCCAGCAGCCCTGCGGGGTTTCCATATGGCTACACCTTC. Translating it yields CASSPAGFPYGYTF.

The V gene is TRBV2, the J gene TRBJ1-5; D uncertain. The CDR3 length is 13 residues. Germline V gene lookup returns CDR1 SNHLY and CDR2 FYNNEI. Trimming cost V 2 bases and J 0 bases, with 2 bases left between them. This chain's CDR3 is CASSEYSNQPQHF. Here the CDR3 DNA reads TGTGCCAGCAGTGAATATAGCAATCAGCCCCAGCATTTT.

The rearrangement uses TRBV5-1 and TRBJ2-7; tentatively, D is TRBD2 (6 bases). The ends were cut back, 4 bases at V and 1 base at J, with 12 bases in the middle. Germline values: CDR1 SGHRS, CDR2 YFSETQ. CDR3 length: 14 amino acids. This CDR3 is CASSPAGGSYEQYF. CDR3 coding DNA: TGCGCCAGCAGCCCCGCCGGGGGTTCCTACGAGCAGTACTTC.

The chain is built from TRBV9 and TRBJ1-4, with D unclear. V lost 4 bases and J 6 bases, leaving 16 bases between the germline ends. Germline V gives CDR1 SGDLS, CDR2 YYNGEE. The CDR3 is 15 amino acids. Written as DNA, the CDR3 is TGTGCCAGCAGCTTAAGACCCGACTGGTATGAAAAACTGTTTTTT. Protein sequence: CASSLRPDWYEKLFF.

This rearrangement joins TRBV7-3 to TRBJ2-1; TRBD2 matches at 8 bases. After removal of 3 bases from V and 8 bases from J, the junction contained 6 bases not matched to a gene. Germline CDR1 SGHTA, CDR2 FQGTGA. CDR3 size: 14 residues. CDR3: CASSLGLTSDEQFF. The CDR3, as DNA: TGTGCCAGCAGCTTGGGACTGACTAGCGATGAGCAGTTCTTC.

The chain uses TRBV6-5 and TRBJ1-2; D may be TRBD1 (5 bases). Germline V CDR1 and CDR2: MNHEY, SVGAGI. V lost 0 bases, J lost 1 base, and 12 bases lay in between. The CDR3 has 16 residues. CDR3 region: CASSYSGALSNYGYTF. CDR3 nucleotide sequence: TGTGCCAGCAGTTACTCAGGGGCACTGAGTAACTATGGCTACACCTTC.

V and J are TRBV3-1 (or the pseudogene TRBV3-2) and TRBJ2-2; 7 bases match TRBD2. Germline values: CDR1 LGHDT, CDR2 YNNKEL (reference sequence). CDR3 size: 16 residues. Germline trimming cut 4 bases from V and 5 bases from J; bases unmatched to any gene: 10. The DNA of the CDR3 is TGTGCCAGCAGCCGCCCTTATGGACTAGGAACCGGGGAGCTGTTTTTT. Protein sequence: CASSRPYGLGTGELFF.

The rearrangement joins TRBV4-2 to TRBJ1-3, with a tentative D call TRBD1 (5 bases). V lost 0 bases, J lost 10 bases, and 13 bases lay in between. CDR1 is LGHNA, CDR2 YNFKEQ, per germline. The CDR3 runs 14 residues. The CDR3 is CASSQDYSGGTIYF. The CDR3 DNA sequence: TGTGCCAGCAGCCAAGATTATTCCGGGGGGACCATATATTTT.

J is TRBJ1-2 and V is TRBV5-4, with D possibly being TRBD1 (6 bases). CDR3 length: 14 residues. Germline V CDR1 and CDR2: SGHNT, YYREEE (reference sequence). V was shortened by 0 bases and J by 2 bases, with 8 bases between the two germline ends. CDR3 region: CASSLVDRNYGYTF. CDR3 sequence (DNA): TGTGCCAGCAGCTTGGTAGACAGGAACTATGGCTACACCTTC.

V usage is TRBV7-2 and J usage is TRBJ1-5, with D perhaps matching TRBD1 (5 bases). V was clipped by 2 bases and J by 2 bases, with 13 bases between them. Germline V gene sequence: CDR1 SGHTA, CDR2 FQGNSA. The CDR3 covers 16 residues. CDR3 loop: CASSLMGPTGNQPQHF. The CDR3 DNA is TGTGCCAGCAGCTTAATGGGGCCTACGGGCAATCAGCCCCAGCATTTT.

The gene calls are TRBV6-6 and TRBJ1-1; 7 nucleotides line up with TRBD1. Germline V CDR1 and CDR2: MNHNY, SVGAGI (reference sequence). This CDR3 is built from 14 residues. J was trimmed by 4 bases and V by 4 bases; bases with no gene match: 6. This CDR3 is CASSSITGATEAFF. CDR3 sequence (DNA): TGTGCCAGCAGTTCGATTACAGGGGCCACTGAAGCTTTCTTT.

This CDR3 is CATSRDRRGQLDTEAFF. Written as DNA, the CDR3 is TGTGCCACCAGCAGAGATAGACGGGGACAGCTTGACACTGAAGCTTTCTTT. The chain employs TRBV15 and TRBJ1-1, with TRBD1 matching over 7 bases. The J segment lost 3 bases and the V segment lost 0 bases, leaving 10 bases of the junction unmatched. Germline-derived CDR1 and CDR2 are LNHNV and YYDKDF (reference sequence). This CDR3 has 17 residues.

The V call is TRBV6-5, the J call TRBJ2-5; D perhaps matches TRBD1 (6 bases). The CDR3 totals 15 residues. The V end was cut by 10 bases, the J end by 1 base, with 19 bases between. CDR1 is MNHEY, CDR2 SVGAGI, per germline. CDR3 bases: TGTGCCACCGGTTGGGCGCAGGGGCCCCAAGAGACCCAGTACTTC. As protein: CATGWAQGPQETQYF.

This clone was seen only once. The chain's CDR3 is CASSRPGQGGNEQFF. CDR3 bases: TGTGCCAGCAGCCGGCCGGGACAGGGAGGGAATGAGCAGTTCTTC. This chain links TRBV5-8 with TRBJ2-1, with 9 bases fitting TRBD1. Germline V gene sequence: CDR1 SGHTS, CDR2 YDEGEE. The trim removed 4 bases at V and 7 bases at J, leaving 9 bases unmatched. The CDR3 has 15 amino acids. The full variable domain, completed using reference TRBV5-8 and TRBJ2-1, is EAGVTQSPTHLIKTRGQQATLRCSPISGHTSVYWYQQALGLGLQFLLWYDEGEERNRGNFPPRFSGRQFPNYSSELNVNALELEDSALYLCASSRPGQGGNEQFFGPGTRLTVL.

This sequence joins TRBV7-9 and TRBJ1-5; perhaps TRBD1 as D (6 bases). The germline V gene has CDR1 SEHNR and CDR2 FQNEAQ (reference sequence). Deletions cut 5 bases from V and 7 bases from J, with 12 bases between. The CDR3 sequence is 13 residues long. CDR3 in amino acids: CASSLQGDQPQHF. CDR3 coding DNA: TGTGCCAGCAGCCTACAGGGAGACCAGCCCCAGCATTTT.

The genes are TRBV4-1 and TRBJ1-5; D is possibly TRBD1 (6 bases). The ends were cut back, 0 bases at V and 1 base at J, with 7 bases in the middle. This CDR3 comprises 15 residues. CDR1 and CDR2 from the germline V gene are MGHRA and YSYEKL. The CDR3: CASSQEGASNQPQHF. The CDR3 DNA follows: TGCGCCAGCAGCCAAGAGGGGGCGAGCAATCAGCCCCAGCATTTT.

Here the CDR3 reads CASSASVTDTQYF. In DNA, the CDR3 is TGCGCCAGCAGCGCTAGCGTCACAGATACGCAGTATTTT. The chain uses TRBV4-1 and TRBJ2-3; a possible D gene is TRBD2 (6 bases). The V gene's germline CDR1 is MGHRA and CDR2 YSYEKL. V was trimmed by 5 bases and J by 2 bases, leaving 8 bases between them. The length of the CDR3 is 13 residues.

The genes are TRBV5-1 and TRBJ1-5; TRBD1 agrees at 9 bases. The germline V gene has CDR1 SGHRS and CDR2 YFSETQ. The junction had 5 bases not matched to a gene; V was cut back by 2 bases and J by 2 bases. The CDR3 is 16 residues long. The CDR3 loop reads CASSLTGGAGNQPQHF. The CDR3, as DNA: TGCGCCAGCAGCTTAACAGGGGGCGCGGGCAATCAGCCCCAGCATTTT.

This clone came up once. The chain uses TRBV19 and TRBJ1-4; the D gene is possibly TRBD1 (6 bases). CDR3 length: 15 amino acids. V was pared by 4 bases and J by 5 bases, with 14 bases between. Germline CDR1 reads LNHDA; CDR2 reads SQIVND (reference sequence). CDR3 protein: CASSTRDRLNEKLFF. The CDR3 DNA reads TGTGCCAGTAGTACCCGAGACAGGTTGAATGAAAAACTGTTTTTT.

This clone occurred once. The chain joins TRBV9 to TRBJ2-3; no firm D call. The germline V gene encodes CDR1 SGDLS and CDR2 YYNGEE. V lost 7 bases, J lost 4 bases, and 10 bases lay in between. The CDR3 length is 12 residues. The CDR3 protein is CASSGGADTQYF. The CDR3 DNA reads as TGTGCCAGCTCCGGTGGAGCAGATACGCAGTATTTT. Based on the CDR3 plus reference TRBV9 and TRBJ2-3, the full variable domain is DSGVTQTPKHLITATGQRVTLRCSPRSGDLSVYWYQQSLDQGLQFLIQYYNGEERAKGNILERFSAQQFPDLHSELNLSSLELGDSALYFCASSGGADTQYFGPGTRLTVL.

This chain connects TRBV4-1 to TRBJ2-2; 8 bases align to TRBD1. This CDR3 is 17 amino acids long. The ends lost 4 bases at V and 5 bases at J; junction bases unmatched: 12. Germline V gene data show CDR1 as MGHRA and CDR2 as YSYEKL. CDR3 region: CASSPPDRGLRTGELFF. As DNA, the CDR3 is TGCGCCAGCAGCCCCCCAGACAGGGGCCTTAGGACCGGGGAGCTGTTTTTT.

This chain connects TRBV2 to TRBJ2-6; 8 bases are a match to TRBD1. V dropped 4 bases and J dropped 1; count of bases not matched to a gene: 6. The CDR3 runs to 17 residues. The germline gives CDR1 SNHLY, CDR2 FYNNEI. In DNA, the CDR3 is TGTGCCAGCAGTGTATACAGGGGGAATTCTGGGGCCAACGTCCTGACTTTC. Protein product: CASSVYRGNSGANVLTF.

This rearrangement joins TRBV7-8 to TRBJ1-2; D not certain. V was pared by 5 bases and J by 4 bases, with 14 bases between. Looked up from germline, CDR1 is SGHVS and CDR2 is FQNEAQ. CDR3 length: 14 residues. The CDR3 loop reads CASSPPEGIYGYTF. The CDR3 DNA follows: TGTGCCAGCAGCCCACCGGAGGGTATCTATGGCTACACCTTC.